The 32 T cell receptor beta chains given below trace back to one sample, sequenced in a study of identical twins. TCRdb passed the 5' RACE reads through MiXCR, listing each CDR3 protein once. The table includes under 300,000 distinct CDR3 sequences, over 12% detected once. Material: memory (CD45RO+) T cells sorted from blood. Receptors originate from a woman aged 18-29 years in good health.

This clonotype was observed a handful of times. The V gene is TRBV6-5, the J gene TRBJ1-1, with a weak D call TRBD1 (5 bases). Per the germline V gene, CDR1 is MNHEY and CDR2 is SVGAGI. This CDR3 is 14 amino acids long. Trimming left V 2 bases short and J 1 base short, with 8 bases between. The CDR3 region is CASSYKGRNTEAFF. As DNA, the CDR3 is TGTGCCAGCAGTTACAAGGGGCGGAACACTGAAGCTTTCTTT.

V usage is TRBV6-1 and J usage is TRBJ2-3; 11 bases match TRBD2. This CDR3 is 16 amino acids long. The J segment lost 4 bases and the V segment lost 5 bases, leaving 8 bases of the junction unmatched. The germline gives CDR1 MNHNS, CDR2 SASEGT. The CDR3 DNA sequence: TGTGCCAGCAGTCGAGCGCTTAGCGGGGGGGCAGATACGCAGTATTTT. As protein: CASSRALSGGADTQYF.

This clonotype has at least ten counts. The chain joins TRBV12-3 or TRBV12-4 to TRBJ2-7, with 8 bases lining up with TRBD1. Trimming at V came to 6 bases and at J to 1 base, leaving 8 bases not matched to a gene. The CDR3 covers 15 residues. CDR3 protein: CASRTGTGISYEQYF. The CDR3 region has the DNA TGTGCCAGCAGGACCGGGACAGGCATATCCTACGAGCAGTACTTC.

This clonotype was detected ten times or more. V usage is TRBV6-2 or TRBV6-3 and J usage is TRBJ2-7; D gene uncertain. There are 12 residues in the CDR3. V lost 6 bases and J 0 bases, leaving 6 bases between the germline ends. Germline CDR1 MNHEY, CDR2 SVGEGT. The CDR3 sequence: CASSESSYEQYF. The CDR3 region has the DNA TGTGCCAGCAGCGAGAGCTCCTACGAGCAGTACTTC.

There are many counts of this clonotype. CDR3 nucleotides: TGTGCCATCAGGGCAATCCACAGGTACACAGATACGCAGTATTTT. Its translation is CAIRAIHRYTDTQYF. This rearrangement joins TRBV10-3 to TRBJ2-3; D perhaps matches TRBD1 (5 bases). Germline-derived CDR1 and CDR2 are ENHRY and SYGVKD. The germline V and J ends were trimmed by 6 bases and 2 bases, with 15 bases remaining between them. CDR3 size: 15 residues.

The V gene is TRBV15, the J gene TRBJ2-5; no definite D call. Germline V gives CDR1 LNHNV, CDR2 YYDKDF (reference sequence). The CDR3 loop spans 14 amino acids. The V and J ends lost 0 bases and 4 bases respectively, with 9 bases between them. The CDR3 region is CATSRDPSPETQYF. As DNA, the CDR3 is TGTGCCACCAGCAGAGATCCGTCCCCAGAGACCCAGTACTTC. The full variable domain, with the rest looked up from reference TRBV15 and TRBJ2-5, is DAMVIQNPRYQVTQFGKPVTLSCSQTLNHNVMYWYQQKSSQAPKLLFHYYDKDFNNEADTPDNFQSRRPNTSFCFLDIRSPGLGDTAMYLCATSRDPSPETQYFGPGTRLLVL.

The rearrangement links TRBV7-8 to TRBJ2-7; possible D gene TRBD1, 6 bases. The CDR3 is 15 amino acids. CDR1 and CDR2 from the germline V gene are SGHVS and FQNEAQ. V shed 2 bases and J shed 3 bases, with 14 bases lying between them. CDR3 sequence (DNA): TGTGCCAGCAGCTTACAGGGGCAGTACCTCTACGAGCAGTACTTC. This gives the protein CASSLQGQYLYEQYF.

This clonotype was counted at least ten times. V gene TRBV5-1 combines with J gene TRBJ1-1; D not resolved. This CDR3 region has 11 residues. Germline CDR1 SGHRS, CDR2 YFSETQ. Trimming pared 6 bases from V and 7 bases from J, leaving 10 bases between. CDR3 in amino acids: CASKWQDEAFF. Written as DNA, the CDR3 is TGCGCCAGCAAGTGGCAGGATGAAGCTTTCTTT.

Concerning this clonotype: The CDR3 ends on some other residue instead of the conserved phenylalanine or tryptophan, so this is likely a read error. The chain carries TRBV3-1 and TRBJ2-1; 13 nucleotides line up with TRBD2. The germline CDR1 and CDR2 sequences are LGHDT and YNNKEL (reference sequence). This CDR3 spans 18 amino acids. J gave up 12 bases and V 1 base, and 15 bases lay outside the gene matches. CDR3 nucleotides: TGTGCCAGCAGCCAAGGCCCCGCGACTAGCGGGGGGTTTATCCGGCAGTTCCTC. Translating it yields CASSQGPATSGGFIRQFL.

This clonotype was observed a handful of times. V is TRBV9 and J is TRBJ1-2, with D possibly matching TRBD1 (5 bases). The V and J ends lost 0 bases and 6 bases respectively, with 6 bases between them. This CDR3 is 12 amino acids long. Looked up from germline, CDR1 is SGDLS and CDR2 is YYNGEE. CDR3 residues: CASSVAGDGYTF. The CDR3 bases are TGTGCCAGCAGCGTAGCGGGGGATGGCTACACCTTC.

The CDR3, as DNA: TGTGCCAGCAGCAGGACTAGCGGGAGGTCTAGCAATGAGCAGTTCTTC. Amino acid sequence: CASSRTSGRSSNEQFF. The chain recombines TRBV12-3 or TRBV12-4 with TRBJ2-1, with 14 bases identical to TRBD2. V was clipped by 6 bases and J by 6 bases; unmatched bases: 7. CDR3 length: 16 amino acids.

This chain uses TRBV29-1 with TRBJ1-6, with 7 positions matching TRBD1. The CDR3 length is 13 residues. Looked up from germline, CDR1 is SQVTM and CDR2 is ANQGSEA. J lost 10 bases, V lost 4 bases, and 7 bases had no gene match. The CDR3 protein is CSVGQGRGSPLHF. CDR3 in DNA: TGCAGCGTTGGACAGGGAAGAGGGTCACCCCTCCACTTT. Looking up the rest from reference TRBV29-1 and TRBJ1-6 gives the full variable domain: SAVISQKPSRDICQRGTSLTIQCQVDSQVTMMFWYRQQPGQSLTLIATANQGSEATYESGFVIDKFPISRPNLTFSTLTVSNMSPEDSSIYLCSVGQGRGSPLHFGNGTRLTVT.

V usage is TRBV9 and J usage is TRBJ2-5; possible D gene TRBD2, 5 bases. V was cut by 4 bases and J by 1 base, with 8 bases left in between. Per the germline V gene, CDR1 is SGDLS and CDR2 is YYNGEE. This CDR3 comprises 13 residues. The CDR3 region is CASSRLLQETQYF. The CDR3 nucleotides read TGTGCCAGCAGCCGACTACTCCAAGAGACCCAGTACTTC.

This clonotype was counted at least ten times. The CDR3 region is CASSYSGQGEAFF. The CDR3 DNA reads TGTGCCAGCAGTTACTCGGGGCAGGGCGAAGCTTTCTTT. J is TRBJ1-1 and V is TRBV6-6, with D possibly matching TRBD1 (5 bases). The germline V gene encodes CDR1 MNHNY and CDR2 SVGAGI (reference sequence). Trimming pared 0 bases from V and 8 bases from J, leaving 10 bases between. There are 13 residues in the CDR3.

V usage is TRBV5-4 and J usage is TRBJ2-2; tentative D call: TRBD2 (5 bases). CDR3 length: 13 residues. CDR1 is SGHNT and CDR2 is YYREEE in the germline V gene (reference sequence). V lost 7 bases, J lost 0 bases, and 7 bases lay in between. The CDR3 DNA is TGTGCCAGCCGAGGGACGAACACCGGGGAGCTGTTTTTT. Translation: CASRGTNTGELFF.

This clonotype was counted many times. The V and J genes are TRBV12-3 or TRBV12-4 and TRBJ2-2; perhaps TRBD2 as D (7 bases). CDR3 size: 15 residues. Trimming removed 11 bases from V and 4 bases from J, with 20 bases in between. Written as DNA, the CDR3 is TGTGCCGCCTCCTCCAGGGGAGGGGGCACCGGGGAGCTGTTTTTT. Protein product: CAASSRGGGTGELFF.

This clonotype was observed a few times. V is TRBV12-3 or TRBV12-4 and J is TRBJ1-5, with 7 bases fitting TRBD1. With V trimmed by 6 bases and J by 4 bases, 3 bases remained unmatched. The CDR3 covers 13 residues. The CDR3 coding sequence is TGTGCCAGCAGCATACAGGGGAATCAGCCCCAGCATTTT. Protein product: CASSIQGNQPQHF.

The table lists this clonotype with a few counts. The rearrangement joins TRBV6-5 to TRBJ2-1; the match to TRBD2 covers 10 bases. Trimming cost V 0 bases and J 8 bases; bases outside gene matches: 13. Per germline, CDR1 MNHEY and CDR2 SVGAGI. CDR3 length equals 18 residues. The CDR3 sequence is CASSYSTILAGFKDEQFF. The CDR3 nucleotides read TGTGCCAGCAGTTACTCGACAATACTAGCGGGGTTTAAGGATGAGCAGTTCTTC.

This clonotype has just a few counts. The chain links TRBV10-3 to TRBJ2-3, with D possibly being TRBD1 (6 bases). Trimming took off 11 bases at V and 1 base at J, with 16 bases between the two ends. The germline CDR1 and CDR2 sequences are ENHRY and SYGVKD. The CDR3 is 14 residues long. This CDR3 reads CAVQPDSGTDTQYF. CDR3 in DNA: TGTGCCGTCCAGCCGGACAGCGGCACAGATACGCAGTATTTT.

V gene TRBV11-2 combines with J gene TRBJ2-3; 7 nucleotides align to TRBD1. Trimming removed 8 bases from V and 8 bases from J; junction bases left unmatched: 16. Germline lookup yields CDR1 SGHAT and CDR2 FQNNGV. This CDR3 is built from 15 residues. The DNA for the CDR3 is TGTGCCAGCCGAACTTCACAGGGGACACAGGGTACGCAGTATTTT. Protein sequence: CASRTSQGTQGTQYF.

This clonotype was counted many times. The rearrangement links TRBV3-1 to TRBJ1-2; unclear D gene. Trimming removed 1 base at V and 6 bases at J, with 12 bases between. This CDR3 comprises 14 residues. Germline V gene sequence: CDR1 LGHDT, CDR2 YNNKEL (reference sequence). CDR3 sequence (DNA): TGTGCCAGCAGCCAAGTTGACAAGTCACATGGCTACACCTTC. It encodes CASSQVDKSHGYTF.

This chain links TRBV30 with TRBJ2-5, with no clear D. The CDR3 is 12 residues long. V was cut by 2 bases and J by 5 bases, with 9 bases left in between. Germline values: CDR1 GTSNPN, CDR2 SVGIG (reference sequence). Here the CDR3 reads CAWSLGSETQYF. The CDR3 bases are TGTGCCTGGAGTTTGGGTTCGGAGACCCAGTACTTC. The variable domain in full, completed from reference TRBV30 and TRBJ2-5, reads SQTIHQWPATLVQPVGSPLSLECTVEGTSNPNLYWYRQAAGRGLQLLFYSVGIGQISSEVPQNLSASRPQDRQFILSSKKLLLSDSGFYLCAWSLGSETQYFGPGTRLLVL.

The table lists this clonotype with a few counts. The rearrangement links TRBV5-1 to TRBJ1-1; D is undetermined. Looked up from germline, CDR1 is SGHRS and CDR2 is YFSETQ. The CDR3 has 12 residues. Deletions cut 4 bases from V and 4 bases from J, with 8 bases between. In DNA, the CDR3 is TGCGCCAGCAGCCCGGACGGCACTGAAGCTTTCTTT. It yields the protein CASSPDGTEAFF. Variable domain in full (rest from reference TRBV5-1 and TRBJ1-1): KAGVTQTPRYLIKTRGQQVTLSCSPISGHRSVSWYQQTPGQGLQFLFEYFSETQRNKGNFPGRFSGRQFSNSRSEMNVSTLELGDSALYLCASSPDGTEAFFGQGTRLTVV.

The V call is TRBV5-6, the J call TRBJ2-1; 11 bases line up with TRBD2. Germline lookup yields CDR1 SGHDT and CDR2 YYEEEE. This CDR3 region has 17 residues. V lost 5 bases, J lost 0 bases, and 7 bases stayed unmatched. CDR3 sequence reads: CASSWVTSGASYNEQFF. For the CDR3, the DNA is TGTGCCAGCAGTTGGGTGACTAGCGGGGCCTCCTACAATGAGCAGTTCTTC.

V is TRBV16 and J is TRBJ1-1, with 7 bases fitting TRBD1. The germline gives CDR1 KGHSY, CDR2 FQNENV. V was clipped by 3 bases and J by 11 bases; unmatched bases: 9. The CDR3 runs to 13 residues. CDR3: CASSHPDRVWAFF. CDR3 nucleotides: TGTGCCAGCAGCCACCCTGACAGGGTATGGGCTTTCTTT. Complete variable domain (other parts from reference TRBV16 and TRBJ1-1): GEEVAQTPKHLVRGEGQKAKLYCAPIKGHSYVFWYQQVLKNEFKFLISFQNENVFDETGMPKERFSAKCLPNSPCSLEIQATKLEDSAVYFCASSHPDRVWAFFGQGTRLTVV.

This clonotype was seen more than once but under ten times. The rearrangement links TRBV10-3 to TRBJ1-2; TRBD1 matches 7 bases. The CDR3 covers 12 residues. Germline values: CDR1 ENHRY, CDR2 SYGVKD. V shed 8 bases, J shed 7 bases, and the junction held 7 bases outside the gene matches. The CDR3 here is CAISRQGSGYTF. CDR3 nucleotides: TGTGCCATCTCGCGACAGGGAAGTGGCTACACCTTC.

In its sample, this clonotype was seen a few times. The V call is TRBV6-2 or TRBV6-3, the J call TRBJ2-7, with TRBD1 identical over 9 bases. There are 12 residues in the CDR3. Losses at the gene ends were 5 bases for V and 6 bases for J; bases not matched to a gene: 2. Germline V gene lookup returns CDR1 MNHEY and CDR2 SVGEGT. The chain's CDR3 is CASSTGGSEQYF. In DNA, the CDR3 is TGTGCCAGCAGTACAGGGGGCTCCGAGCAGTACTTC.

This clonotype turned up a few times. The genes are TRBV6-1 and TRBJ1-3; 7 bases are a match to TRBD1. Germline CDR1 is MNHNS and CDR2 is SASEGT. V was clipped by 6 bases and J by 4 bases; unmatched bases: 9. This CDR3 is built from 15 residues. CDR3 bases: TGTGCCAGCAGAATATTACAGGGGCCGGGAAACACCATATATTTT. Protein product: CASRILQGPGNTIYF.

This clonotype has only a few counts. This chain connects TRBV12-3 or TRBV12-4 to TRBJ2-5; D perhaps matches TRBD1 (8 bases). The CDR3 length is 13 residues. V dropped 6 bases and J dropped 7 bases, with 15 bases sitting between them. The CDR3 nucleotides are TGTGCCAGCAGCGCCACAGGGGGGGGGACCCAGTACTTC. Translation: CASSATGGGTQYF.

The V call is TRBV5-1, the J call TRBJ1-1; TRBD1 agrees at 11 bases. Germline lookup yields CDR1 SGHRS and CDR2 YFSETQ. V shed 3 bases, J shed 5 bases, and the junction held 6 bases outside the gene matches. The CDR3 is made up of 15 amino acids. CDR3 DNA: TGCGCCAGCAGCTCCGGGACAGGGGGAAGTACTGAAGCTTTCTTT. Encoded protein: CASSSGTGGSTEAFF. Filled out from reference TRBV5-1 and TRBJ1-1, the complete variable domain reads KAGVTQTPRYLIKTRGQQVTLSCSPISGHRSVSWYQQTPGQGLQFLFEYFSETQRNKGNFPGRFSGRQFSNSRSEMNVSTLELGDSALYLCASSSGTGGSTEAFFGQGTRLTVV.

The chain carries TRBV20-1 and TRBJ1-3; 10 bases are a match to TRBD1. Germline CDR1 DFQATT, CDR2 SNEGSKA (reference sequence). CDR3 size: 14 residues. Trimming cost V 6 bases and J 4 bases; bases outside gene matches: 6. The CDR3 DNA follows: TGCAGTGCCGCTGACAGGGGGCGAGGAAACACCATATATTTT. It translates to CSAADRGRGNTIYF.

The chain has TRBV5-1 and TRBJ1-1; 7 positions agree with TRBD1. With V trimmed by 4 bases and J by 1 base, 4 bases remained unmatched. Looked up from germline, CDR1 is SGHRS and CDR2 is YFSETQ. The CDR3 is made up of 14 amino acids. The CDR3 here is CASSKTGSNTEAFF. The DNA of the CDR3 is TGCGCCAGCAGCAAGACAGGGTCGAACACTGAAGCTTTCTTT.